Described below is a single T cell receptor beta chain sequence and its context. The antigen it binds to is not known. No clone much larger than this one lies a single base away; base qualities are absent. This entry belongs to a study of T-cell reconstitution after alpha-beta-depleted transplantation in children listed by TCRdb under 2016. For the wider study: Using TCR repertoire profiling, the study followed T-cell immune reconstitution in a quantitative way in children after TCRalphabeta/CD19-depleted allogeneic hematopoietic cell transplantation.

Study-wide conclusions, independent of this receptor: The frequencies of hyperexpanded clones fell over the following months, and after one year, T-cell counts and TCRbeta diversity were mostly attributed to newly produced T cells. Apparently early alphabetaT-cell count recovery about two months after transplant reportedly relied on only several hundred rapidly expanded clones derived from non-depleted graft cells. In some patients, high TCRbeta diversity at day 60 was attributed to recipient T cells and intrathymic progenitors that had survived conditioning.

This specimen's treatment or condition label, per the study, means: allogeneic hematopoietic cell transplantation with graft depleted of TCRalphabeta T cells and CD19 B cells. The children who served as transplant recipients had been given grafts of TCRalphabeta/CD19-depleted allogeneic hematopoietic cells. The germline V end is reduced by 8 bases and the J end by 8 bases; junction bases left unmatched: 8. The germline V gene provides CDR1 ENHRY and CDR2 SYGVKD. Spanning cysteine to phenylalanine, the CDR3 consists of 14 amino acids. Only the CDR3 DNA is retained, 42 bases long and in frame from the first base. The library was made by PCR. Instrument used: Illumina HiSeq 2500. TCR library preparation used molecular barcoding, with unique molecular identifiers applied to normalize quantification of the TCRbeta repertoire. The public sequencing data were trimmed at Q25 with fastp and processed into clonotypes with MiXCR by TCRdb, which kept only in-frame beta chains. All rows with the same CDR3 protein become a single entry with the most common DNA and genes. Within this sample are about 250,000 distinct CDR3 sequences, with roughly a quarter of them counted one time only. The top ten hold around 4.8% of the sample.

The V gene is TRBV10-3 and the J gene is TRBJ2-1, with 11 middle bases fitting TRBD1. Sequencing used PBMCs, mostly from graft donor cells, obtained 360 days after TCRalphabeta/CD19-depleted stem cell transplant. The TCR originated in a female patient aged 2-15 years who had a stem cell transplant for congenital amegakaryocytic thrombocytopenia, so the T cells may come from the graft donor. The CDR3 here reads CAIGTGGGPDEQFF. DNA sequence: TGTGCCATCGGGACAGGGGGAGGGCCCGATGAGCAGTTCTTC.